One and the same sample provided the 24 T cell receptor beta chains below, sequenced in a study of cytomegalovirus exposure and HLA in healthy donors. PCR used 60 Vbeta primers and 13 Jbeta primers. Profiled with immunoSEQ multiplex PCR; TCRdb holds only in-frame clones, not every one. The table records approximately 150,000 clones, approximately 79% of them present only once. Sequences were obtained from PBMCs. The receptors were gathered from a man in his forties in good health and CMV-seropositive.

The rearrangement links TRBV5-1 to TRBJ2-3; TRBD1 is a possible D gene (6 bases). The ends were cut back, 3 bases at V and 6 bases at J, with 17 bases in the middle. CDR3 length: 15 residues. CDR1 is SGHRS and CDR2 is YFSETQ in the germline V gene. The CDR3 is CASSSRGTGLDTQYF. The DNA for the CDR3 is TGCGCCAGCAGCTCCCGGGGTACAGGGCTCGATACGCAGTATTTT.

The CDR3 DNA reads TGCGCCAGCAGTAAGACTAGCGGCTACAATGAGCAGTTCTTC. This translates into CASSKTSGYNEQFF. The rearrangement uses TRBV10-2 and TRBJ2-1, with 9 bases matching TRBD2. This CDR3 has 14 amino acids. V lost 5 bases and J lost 3; bases outside the gene matches: 2. Germline V gives CDR1 WSHSY, CDR2 SAAADI.

Only a few counts were recorded for this clone. The chain joins TRBV6-5 to TRBJ2-7; D is uncertain. The germline V and J ends were trimmed by 8 bases and 2 bases, with 4 bases remaining between them. The germline V gene encodes CDR1 MNHEY and CDR2 SVGAGI. CDR3 length: 10 amino acids. The DNA for the CDR3 is TGTGCCAGCGCAGCCTACGAGCAGTACTTC. Amino acids: CASAAYEQYF.

The V call is TRBV6-1, the J call TRBJ2-3, with 7 positions matching TRBD2. The germline gives CDR1 MNHNS, CDR2 SASEGT. V lost 0 bases and J lost 5; bases outside the gene matches: 11. The length of the CDR3 is 17 residues. CDR3 sequence reads: CASSEARGGGPRDTQYF. The CDR3 DNA is TGTGCCAGCAGTGAAGCGCGTGGGGGAGGGCCGCGAGATACGCAGTATTTT.

In this sample, this clone turned up once. The chain is built from TRBV6-1 and TRBJ1-4; the D is unclear. The CDR3 is made up of 14 amino acids. V was pared by 0 bases and J by 5 bases, with 7 bases between. The germline V gene encodes CDR1 MNHNS and CDR2 SASEGT. The CDR3 loop reads CASSEALANEKLFF. The CDR3 DNA sequence: TGTGCCAGCAGTGAAGCGCTGGCAAATGAAAAACTGTTTTTT.

The chain employs TRBV18 and TRBJ2-1; 8 bases match TRBD2. Germline V CDR1 and CDR2: KGHSH, LQKENI. CDR3 size: 17 residues. V lost 1 base to trimming and J lost 9 bases; unmatched junction nucleotides: 14. The CDR3 protein is CASSPRDPGGPSGEQFF. The CDR3 DNA follows: TGTGCCAGCTCACCACGGGACCCGGGAGGGCCATCCGGTGAGCAGTTCTTC.

The V gene is TRBV13, the J gene TRBJ2-5; maybe TRBD1 (5 bases). The length of the CDR3 is 15 residues. Looked up from germline, CDR1 is PRHDT and CDR2 is FYEKMQ (reference sequence). V dropped 1 base and J dropped 3 bases, with 12 bases sitting between them. The CDR3 sequence is CASSLDGRVKETQYF. DNA for the CDR3: TGTGCCAGCAGCTTAGATGGCAGGGTTAAAGAGACCCAGTACTTC. The entire variable domain, with the rest obtained from reference TRBV13 and TRBJ2-5, is as follows: AAGVIQSPRHLIKEKRETATLKCYPIPRHDTVYWYQQGPGQDPQFLISFYEKMQSDKGSIPDRFSAQQFSDYHSELNMSSLELGDSALYFCASSLDGRVKETQYFGPGTRLLVL.

This rearrangement joins TRBV5-4 to TRBJ2-5, with a tentative D call TRBD1 (5 bases). The germline V gene has CDR1 SGHNT and CDR2 YYREEE (reference sequence). Trimming shortened V by 4 bases and J by 5 bases, and 18 bases separated the two germline ends. The CDR3 sequence is 15 residues long. The CDR3 nucleotides read TGTGCCAGCAGCGAGGTGTTAGGGGTTAGGGAGACCCAGTACTTC. Protein: CASSEVLGVRETQYF.

The chain is built from TRBV12-5 and TRBJ2-3; a weak D match, TRBD2 (6 bases). This CDR3 is built from 16 residues. CDR1 is LGHNT, CDR2 FRNRAP, per germline. V lost 4 bases and J lost 2, with 16 bases in between. CDR3 nucleotide sequence: TGTGCTAGTGGTTGGAGGGCTTCCTCCCCCACAGATACGCAGTATTTT. Residues: CASGWRASSPTDTQYF.

CDR3 protein: CASSPGPGRESDQPQHF. The CDR3 coding sequence is TGTGCCAGCAGCCCGGGCCCGGGCAGGGAAAGTGACCAGCCCCAGCATTTT. The chain carries TRBV5-4 and TRBJ1-5; tentative D call: TRBD1 (5 bases). From germline, CDR1 is SGHNT and CDR2 YYREEE (reference sequence). This CDR3 comprises 17 residues. Between the trimmed V and J ends, which lost 4 bases and 7 bases, there was a span of 24 bases.

The genes are TRBV11-2 and TRBJ2-7, with D maybe TRBD2 (5 bases). Germline CDR1 and CDR2: SGHAT and FQNNGV. This CDR3 has 16 residues. The V gene lost 0 bases and the J gene lost 6 bases, with 18 bases spanning the gap. The CDR3 reads CASSLETQGGHGEQYF. The CDR3 region has the DNA TGTGCCAGCAGCTTAGAAACCCAAGGCGGGCATGGCGAGCAGTACTTC. The variable domain in full, with the rest retrieved from reference TRBV11-2 and TRBJ2-7, is EAGVAQSPRYKIIEKRQSVAFWCNPISGHATLYWYQQILGQGPKLLIQFQNNGVVDDSQLPKDRFSAERLKGVDSTLKIQPAKLEDSAVYLCASSLETQGGHGEQYFGPGTRLTVT.

This chain joins TRBV7-6 and TRBJ2-7; 14 bases line up with TRBD2. With 5 bases clipped from V and 3 bases from J, the junction kept 6 bases outside the gene matches. This CDR3 contains 16 residues. CDR1 is SGHVS, CDR2 FNYEAQ, per germline. This chain's CDR3 is CASSPGLAGDFYEQYF. The CDR3 nucleotides read TGTGCCAGCAGCCCGGGACTAGCGGGAGACTTCTACGAGCAGTACTTC.

The chain uses TRBV5-5 and TRBJ1-4; D is ambiguous. Trimming removed 4 bases at V and 1 base at J, with 11 bases between. The CDR3 has 15 amino acids. Germline CDR1 reads SGHKS; CDR2 reads YYEKEE (reference sequence). DNA of the CDR3: TGTGCCAGCAGCCGGACTCACGGAACTAATGAAAAACTGTTTTTT. This translates into CASSRTHGTNEKLFF. The variable domain in full, with the rest retrieved from reference TRBV5-5 and TRBJ1-4, is DAGVTQSPTHLIKTRGQQVTLRCSPISGHKSVSWYQQVLGQGPQFIFQYYEKEERGRGNFPDRFSARQFPNYSSELNVNALLLGDSALYLCASSRTHGTNEKLFFGSGTQLSVL.

This clone appeared a single time. This chain links TRBV5-1 with TRBJ1-5; the D is unclear. V lost 0 bases, J lost 4 bases, and 14 bases lay in between. The CDR3 sequence is 16 residues long. Germline V gene data show CDR1 as SGHRS and CDR2 as YFSETQ. CDR3 coding DNA: TGCGCCAGCAGCTTGGGGGTTACAGAAAATAATCAGCCCCAGCATTTT. Protein: CASSLGVTENNQPQHF.

The rearrangement uses TRBV7-9 and TRBJ2-3; TRBD2 might be the D (6 bases). Germline values: CDR1 SEHNR, CDR2 FQNEAQ (reference sequence). The length of the CDR3 is 13 residues. V shed 10 bases and J shed 2 bases, with 13 bases lying between them. The CDR3 DNA reads as TGTGCCATCGGAGGGAGACCCACAGATACGCAGTATTTT. It translates to CAIGGRPTDTQYF. The whole variable domain, filled in from reference TRBV7-9 and TRBJ2-3, reads DTGVSQNPRHKITKRGQNVTFRCDPISEHNRLYWYRQTLGQGPEFLTYFQNEAQLEKSRLLSDRFSAERPKGSFSTLEIQRTEQGDSAMYLCAIGGRPTDTQYFGPGTRLTVL.

The chain joins TRBV7-8 to TRBJ2-7; 7 bases match TRBD2. The CDR3 loop spans 13 amino acids. J gave up 11 bases and V 2 bases, and 9 bases lay outside the gene matches. Germline values: CDR1 SGHVS, CDR2 FQNEAQ. CDR3 sequence: CASSLTGGGMKYF. In DNA form, the CDR3 reads TGTGCCAGCAGCTTAACCGGCGGGGGAATGAAGTACTTC.

The chain combines TRBV10-2 with TRBJ1-3; D possibly corresponds to TRBD1 (5 bases). Trimming cost V 7 bases and J 4 bases, with 11 bases left between them. CDR3 length: 13 amino acids. Germline CDR1 reads WSHSY; CDR2 reads SAAADI. CDR3 nucleotides: TGCGCCAGCACACAGGTCTCGGGAAACACCATATATTTT. This encodes CASTQVSGNTIYF.

The chain is built from TRBV19 and TRBJ1-5, with D tentatively TRBD1 (6 bases). Germline loops: CDR1 LNHDA, CDR2 SQIVND (reference sequence). V gave up 6 bases and J gave up 2 bases, with 11 bases separating them. This CDR3 comprises 14 residues. In DNA, the CDR3 is TGTGCCAGTAGGGGGGGGCCAGGCAATCAGCCCCAGCATTTT. Translated, it gives CASRGGPGNQPQHF.

The chain recombines TRBV6-6 with TRBJ2-5; D is perhaps TRBD2 (6 bases). The J call may be wrong; the DNA end is better matched by TRBJ2-7. Germline values: CDR1 MNHNY, CDR2 SVGAGI (reference sequence). This CDR3 spans 16 amino acids. DNA for the CDR3: TGTGCCAGCAGTTACCCCGAACCCAGGAGGGATTACGAGCAGTACTTC. Translating it yields CASSYPEPRRDYEQYF.

The rearrangement joins TRBV5-1 to TRBJ2-7; TRBD1 matches 9 bases. The CDR3 sequence is 15 residues long. The germline gives CDR1 SGHRS, CDR2 YFSETQ. Unmatched junction bases numbered 13, after V lost 8 bases and J lost 4 bases. The chain's CDR3 is CASRRSGQGLYEQYF. In nucleotides, the CDR3 is TGCGCCAGTAGACGGAGTGGACAGGGGCTTTACGAGCAGTACTTC.

V usage is TRBV15 and J usage is TRBJ2-4, with D perhaps matching TRBD2 (6 bases). Germline V gene sequence: CDR1 LNHNV, CDR2 YYDKDF (reference sequence). CDR3 size: 15 residues. Between the trimmed V and J ends, which lost 0 bases and 9 bases, there was a span of 15 bases. Written as DNA, the CDR3 is TGTGCCACCAGCAGAGATCACACGGGAGTGGGCATTCAGTACTTC. Its protein is CATSRDHTGVGIQYF.

The table lists this clone with a count of one. V and J are TRBV11-3 and TRBJ1-1; no firm D call. The germline V gene encodes CDR1 SGHNT and CDR2 YENEEA. The CDR3 loop spans 13 amino acids. Trimming stripped 2 bases from V and 0 bases from J, with 4 bases between. The CDR3 sequence is CASSLPVNTEAFF. CDR3 nucleotide sequence: TGTGCCAGCAGCTTACCAGTGAACACTGAAGCTTTCTTT.

The rearrangement links TRBV11-1 to TRBJ2-7; TRBD1 is a possible D gene (6 bases). This CDR3 region has 15 residues. Trimming shortened V by 1 base and J by 2 bases, and 12 bases separated the two germline ends. The germline CDR1 and CDR2 sequences are SGHAT and FQDESV (reference sequence). The CDR3, as DNA: TGTGCCAGCAGCTTAGGACACAGGGCAACCTACGAGCAGTACTTC. Translated: CASSLGHRATYEQYF.

This clone was detected a few times. At the DNA level, this CDR3 is encoded by other sequences in the same sample as well. The chain combines TRBV19 with TRBJ2-7; a weak D match, TRBD1 (6 bases). The CDR3 has 14 residues. Looked up from germline, CDR1 is LNHDA and CDR2 is SQIVND (reference sequence). Trimming removed 1 base at V and 4 bases at J, with 11 bases between. The CDR3, as DNA: TGTGCCAGTAGTATAGGGGCAGGGACATACGAGCAGTACTTC. Protein sequence: CASSIGAGTYEQYF.